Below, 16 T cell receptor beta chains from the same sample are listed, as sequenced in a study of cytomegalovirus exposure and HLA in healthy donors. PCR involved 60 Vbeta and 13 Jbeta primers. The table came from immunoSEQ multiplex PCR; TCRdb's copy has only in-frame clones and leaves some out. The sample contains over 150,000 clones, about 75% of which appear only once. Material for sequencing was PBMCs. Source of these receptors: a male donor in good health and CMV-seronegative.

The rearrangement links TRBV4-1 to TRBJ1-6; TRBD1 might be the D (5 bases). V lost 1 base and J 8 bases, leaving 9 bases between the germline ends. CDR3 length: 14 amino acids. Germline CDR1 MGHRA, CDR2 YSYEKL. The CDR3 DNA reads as TGCGCCAGCAGCCAAGGTCAGGGCTATTCACCCCTCCACTTT. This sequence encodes CASSQGQGYSPLHF.

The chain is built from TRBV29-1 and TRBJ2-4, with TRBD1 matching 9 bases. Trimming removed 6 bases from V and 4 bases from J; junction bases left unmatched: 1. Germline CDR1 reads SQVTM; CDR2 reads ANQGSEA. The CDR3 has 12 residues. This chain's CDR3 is CSVGQGKNIQYF. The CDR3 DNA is TGCAGCGTCGGACAGGGGAAAAACATTCAGTACTTC.

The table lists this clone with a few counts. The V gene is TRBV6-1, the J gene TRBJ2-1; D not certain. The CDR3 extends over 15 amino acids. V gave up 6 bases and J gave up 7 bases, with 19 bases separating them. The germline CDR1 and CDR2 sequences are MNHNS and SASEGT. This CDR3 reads CASSLWAGSKNEQFF. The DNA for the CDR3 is TGTGCCAGCAGCCTATGGGCAGGCTCTAAGAATGAGCAGTTCTTC.

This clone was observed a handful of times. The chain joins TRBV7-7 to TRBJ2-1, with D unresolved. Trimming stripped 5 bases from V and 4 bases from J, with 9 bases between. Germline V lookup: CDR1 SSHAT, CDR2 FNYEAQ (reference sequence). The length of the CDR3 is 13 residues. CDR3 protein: CASSRSEYNEQFF. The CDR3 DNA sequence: TGTGCCAGCAGCCGGAGCGAGTACAATGAGCAGTTCTTC.

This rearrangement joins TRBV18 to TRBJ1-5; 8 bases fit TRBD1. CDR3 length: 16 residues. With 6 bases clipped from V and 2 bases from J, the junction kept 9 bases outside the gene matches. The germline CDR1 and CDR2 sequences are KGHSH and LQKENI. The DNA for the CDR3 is TGTGCCAGCTCCCCTACCCAGGGGGCAGGCAATCAGCCCCAGCATTTT. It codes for CASSPTQGAGNQPQHF.

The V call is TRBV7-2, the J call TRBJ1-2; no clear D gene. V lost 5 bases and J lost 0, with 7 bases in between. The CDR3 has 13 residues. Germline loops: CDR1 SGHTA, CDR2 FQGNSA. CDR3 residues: CASSQEANYGYTF. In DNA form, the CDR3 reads TGTGCCAGCAGCCAGGAGGCTAACTATGGCTACACCTTC.

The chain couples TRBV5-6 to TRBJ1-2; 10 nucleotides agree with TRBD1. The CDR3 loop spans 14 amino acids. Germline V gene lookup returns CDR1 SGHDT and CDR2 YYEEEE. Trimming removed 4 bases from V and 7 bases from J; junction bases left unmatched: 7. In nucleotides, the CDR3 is TGTGCCAGCAGCCGCGACAGGGGGCTCTTTGGCTACACCTTC. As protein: CASSRDRGLFGYTF. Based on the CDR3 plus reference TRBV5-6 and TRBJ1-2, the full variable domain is DAGVTQSPTHLIKTRGQQVTLRCSPKSGHDTVSWYQQALGQGPQFIFQYYEEEERQRGNFPDRFSGHQFPNYSSELNVNALLLGDSALYLCASSRDRGLFGYTFGSGTRLTVV.

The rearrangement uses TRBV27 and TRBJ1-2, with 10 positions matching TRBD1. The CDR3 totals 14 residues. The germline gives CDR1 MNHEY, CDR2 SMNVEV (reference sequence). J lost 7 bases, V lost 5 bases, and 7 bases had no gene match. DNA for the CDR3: TGTGCCAGCAGTCCGGGGACAGGGGAACGTGGCTACACCTTC. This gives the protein CASSPGTGERGYTF.

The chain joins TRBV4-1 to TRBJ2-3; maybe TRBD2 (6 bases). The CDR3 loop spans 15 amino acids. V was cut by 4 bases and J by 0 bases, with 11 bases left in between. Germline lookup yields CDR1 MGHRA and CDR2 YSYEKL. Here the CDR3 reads CASSPYGGSTDTQYF. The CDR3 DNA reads TGCGCCAGCAGCCCGTATGGGGGGAGCACAGATACGCAGTATTTT.

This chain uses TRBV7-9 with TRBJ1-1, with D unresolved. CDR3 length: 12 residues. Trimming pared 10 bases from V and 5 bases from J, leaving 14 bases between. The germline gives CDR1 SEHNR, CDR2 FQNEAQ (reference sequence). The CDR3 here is CATDGPGTEAFF. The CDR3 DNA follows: TGTGCCACAGACGGGCCGGGAACTGAAGCTTTCTTT.

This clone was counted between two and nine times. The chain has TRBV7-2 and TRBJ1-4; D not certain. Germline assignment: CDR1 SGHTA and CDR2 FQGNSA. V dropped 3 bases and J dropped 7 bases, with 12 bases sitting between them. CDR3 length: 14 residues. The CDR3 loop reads CASSFDGSSEKLFF. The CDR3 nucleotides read TGTGCCAGCAGCTTCGACGGGTCCAGTGAAAAACTGTTTTTT.

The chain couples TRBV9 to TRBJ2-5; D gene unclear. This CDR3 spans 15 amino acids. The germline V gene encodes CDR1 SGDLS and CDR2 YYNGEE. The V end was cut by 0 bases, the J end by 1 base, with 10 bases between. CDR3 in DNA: TGTGCCAGCAGCGTAGGTCAGGCGACCCAAGAGACCCAGTACTTC. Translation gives CASSVGQATQETQYF. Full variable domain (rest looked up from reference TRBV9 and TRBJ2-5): DSGVTQTPKHLITATGQRVTLRCSPRSGDLSVYWYQQSLDQGLQFLIQYYNGEERAKGNILERFSAQQFPDLHSELNLSSLELGDSALYFCASSVGQATQETQYFGPGTRLLVL.

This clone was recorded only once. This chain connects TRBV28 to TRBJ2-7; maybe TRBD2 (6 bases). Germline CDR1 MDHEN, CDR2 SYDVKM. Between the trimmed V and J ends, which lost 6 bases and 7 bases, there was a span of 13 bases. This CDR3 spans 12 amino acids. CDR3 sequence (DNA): TGTGCCAGCAGCCTCAAGGCGGGGGAGCAGTACTTC. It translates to CASSLKAGEQYF.

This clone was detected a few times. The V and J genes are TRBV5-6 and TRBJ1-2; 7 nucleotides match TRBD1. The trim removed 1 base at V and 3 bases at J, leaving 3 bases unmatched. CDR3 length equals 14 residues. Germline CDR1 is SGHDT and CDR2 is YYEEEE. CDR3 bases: TGTGCCAGCAGCTTGTCACAGGGGTACTATGGCTACACCTTC. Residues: CASSLSQGYYGYTF.

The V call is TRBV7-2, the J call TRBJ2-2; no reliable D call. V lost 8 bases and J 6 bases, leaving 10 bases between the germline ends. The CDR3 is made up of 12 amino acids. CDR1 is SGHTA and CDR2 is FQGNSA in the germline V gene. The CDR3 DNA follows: TGTGCCAGCGGGCCTTTTTCCGGGGAGCTGTTTTTT. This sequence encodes CASGPFSGELFF.

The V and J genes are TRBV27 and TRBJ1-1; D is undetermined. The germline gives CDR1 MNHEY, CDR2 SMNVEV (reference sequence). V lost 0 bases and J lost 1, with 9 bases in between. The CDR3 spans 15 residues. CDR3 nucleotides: TGTGCCAGCAGTTTATCACAGAGTCCGAACACTGAAGCTTTCTTT. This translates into CASSLSQSPNTEAFF.